The 11 T cell receptor beta chains below come from one sample, sequenced in a study of naive and memory T cell subsets. Both TRBC1 and TRBC2 were covered by a beta constant-region primer of two equimolar oligonucleotides. Four rounds of PCR amplified the ligated cDNA using nested alpha and beta constant-region primers plus SP2. TCRdb reprocessed the UMI-ligation and nested PCR reads with MiXCR, giving one entry per CDR3 protein. In the table there are over 65,000 distinct CDR3 sequences, about 10% of which are singletons. The sequencing sample was made of naive CD8+ T cells from blood. These receptors were collected from a human donor in good health.

This clonotype occurred a few times. This CDR3 reads CASSLDRLKSLSYEQYF. CDR3 in DNA: TGTGCCAGCAGCCTGGACAGGTTGAAATCTCTCTCCTACGAGCAGTACTTC. The rearrangement joins TRBV2 to TRBJ2-7, with 7 bases identical to TRBD1. This CDR3 has 17 amino acids. Unmatched junction bases numbered 14, after V lost 6 bases and J lost 0 bases. Germline CDR1 is SNHLY and CDR2 is FYNNEI.

This clonotype was observed a handful of times. The chain combines TRBV21-1 with TRBJ2-7. TRBV21-1 is labeled a pseudogene. The CDR3 spans 12 residues. CDR3 region: CASEDRADEQYF. The CDR3, as DNA: TGTGCCAGCGAGGACAGGGCTGACGAGCAGTACTTC.

This clonotype appeared many times. The CDR3 DNA is TGTGCCAGCAGTTTAGTGCTAGCGGGAGGACCTGAGACCCAGTACTTC. This sequence encodes CASSLVLAGGPETQYF. This chain connects TRBV12-3 or TRBV12-4 to TRBJ2-5, with 11 bases matching TRBD2. J gave up 5 bases and V 1 base, and 6 bases lay outside the gene matches. CDR3 length: 16 residues.

The chain has TRBV5-4 and TRBJ1-1, with 10 bases lining up with TRBD1. The CDR3 has 14 residues. Looked up from germline, CDR1 is SGHNT and CDR2 is YYREEE (reference sequence). V shed 2 bases and J 8 bases; nucleotides not matched to a gene: 6. The CDR3 DNA is TGTGCCAGCAGCTTAGGGGACAGGGGAGAAGAAGCTTTCTTT. Its translation is CASSLGDRGEEAFF. Drawing the rest from reference TRBV5-4 and TRBJ1-1, the complete variable domain is ETGVTQSPTHLIKTRGQQVTLRCSSQSGHNTVSWYQQALGQGPQFIFQYYREEENGRGNFPPRFSGLQFPNYSSELNVNALELDDSALYLCASSLGDRGEEAFFGQGTRLTVV.

This clonotype was seen at least ten times. The chain has TRBV4-2 and TRBJ2-2, with D maybe TRBD2 (5 bases). In germline, CDR1 is LGHNA, CDR2 YNFKEQ. Trimming took 0 bases from V and 3 from J, leaving 14 bases between them. CDR3 length: 17 residues. The CDR3 region has the DNA TGTGCCAGCAGCCAAGATACAGCTAGCCGGGACACCGGGGAGCTGTTTTTT. It specifies CASSQDTASRDTGELFF.

The CDR3 coding sequence is TGTGCCAGCAGTCCACGGGGGACAGCCTATGGCTACACCTTC. It is translated as CASSPRGTAYGYTF. V gene TRBV27 combines with J gene TRBJ1-2; 7 bases line up with TRBD1. The V segment lost 5 bases and the J segment 4 bases; nucleotides outside the gene matches: 7. Germline assignment: CDR1 MNHEY and CDR2 SMNVEV (reference sequence). The CDR3 loop spans 14 amino acids.

The table lists this clonotype with a few counts. The chain has TRBV10-3 and TRBJ2-1, with D possibly being TRBD2 (6 bases). V was pared by 10 bases and J by 0 bases, with 16 bases between. Looked up from germline, CDR1 is ENHRY and CDR2 is SYGVKD. The CDR3 contains 15 residues. CDR3: CATLEGLSSYNEQFF. The CDR3 bases are TGTGCCACCTTGGAGGGCCTCAGCTCCTACAATGAGCAGTTCTTC.

The sample holds a few counts of this clonotype. This rearrangement joins TRBV5-1 to TRBJ1-2; D is ambiguous. The CDR3 covers 12 residues. Between the trimmed V and J ends, which lost 0 bases and 7 bases, there was a span of 7 bases. Germline V gives CDR1 SGHRS, CDR2 YFSETQ. The CDR3 DNA follows: TGCGCCAGCAGCTTGGAGTCAGTTGGCTACACCTTC. This codes for CASSLESVGYTF.

V gene TRBV12-3 or TRBV12-4 combines with J gene TRBJ2-1, with 7 bases fitting TRBD1. V lost 6 bases and J lost 2; bases outside the gene matches: 4. CDR3 length: 14 amino acids. CDR3 sequence reads: CASRTGTAYNEQFF. In DNA form, the CDR3 reads TGTGCCAGCAGGACCGGGACAGCCTACAATGAGCAGTTCTTC.

This clonotype was counted ten times or more. The chain combines TRBV29-1 with TRBJ2-1, with D perhaps given as TRBD1 or TRBD2 (5 bases each). Between the trimmed V and J ends, which lost 2 bases and 0 bases, there was a span of 11 bases. The CDR3 is 15 amino acids. Germline V gives CDR1 SQVTM, CDR2 ANQGSEA. The chain's CDR3 is CSVERDDSSYNEQFF. The DNA for the CDR3 is TGCAGCGTTGAACGGGACGACAGCTCCTACAATGAGCAGTTCTTC.

This clonotype was counted between two and nine times. The chain is built from TRBV25-1 and TRBJ1-3, with TRBD1 matching over 8 bases. CDR1 is MGHDK, CDR2 SYGVNS, per germline. This CDR3 has 14 amino acids. The ends lost 3 bases at V and 2 bases at J; junction bases unmatched: 0. The CDR3 DNA sequence: TGTGCCAGCAGTGAGGACAGGGCTGGAAACACCATATATTTT. Its translation: CASSEDRAGNTIYF.